This TCR beta chain stems from a study of blood T cell repertoires in COVID-19. Germline CDR1 and CDR2: KGHSH and LQKENI. The CDR3 is 17 amino acids. V shed 3 bases and J shed 0 bases, with 14 bases lying between them. Assay: immunoSEQ multiplex PCR; the TCRdb copy retains only in-frame clones and omits some. Among about 400,000 clones listed, around 90% were seen once. The V gene is TRBV18, the J gene TRBJ1-4, with D tentatively TRBD1 (5 bases). This clonotype was obtained from a woman aged 40 to 49 with acute COVID-19. The sequenced sample consisted of PBMCs or T cells enriched from blood (not recorded which). CDR3 DNA: TGTGCCAGCTCACCCAGGGCCGAACCTTCAACTAATGAAAAACTGTTTTTT. Translated: CASSPRAEPSTNEKLFF.